This TCR beta chain was found in a study of blood T cells in healthy people across ages. This clonotype turned up a few times. Next came a second PCR, run for roughly 7 to 12 cycles, which used a sample-barcoded 5' primer along with a J-beta primer mix. TCRdb ran MiXCR on the 5' RACE reads and lists one entry per CDR3 protein. The data contain around 780,000 distinct CDR3 sequences, more than 55% of them singletons. The TCR sequence derives from a man in his forties in good health. The sequenced sample was blood.

CDR3 sequence: CSARTSGGYEQYF. DNA for the CDR3: TGCAGTGCGAGGACTAGCGGGGGATACGAGCAGTACTTC. The chain links TRBV20-1 to TRBJ2-7; TRBD2 matches 13 bases. The germline V gene has CDR1 DFQATT and CDR2 SNEGSKA (reference sequence). The J segment lost 4 bases and the V segment lost 6 bases, leaving 3 bases of the junction unmatched. The CDR3 is 13 residues long.